The rows below give T cell receptor beta chains drawn from one sample of a study of regulatory T cells in long-lasting Graves disease. TCRdb re-analysed the multiplex PCR reads in MiXCR, keeping a single row per CDR3 protein. The sample records 400,000 to 600,000 distinct CDR3 sequences, about a fifth being singletons. This sample comprised peripheral blood mononuclear cells (PBMCs), obtained when the disease was refractory, from a patient treated with antithyroid drugs. All receptors derive from a female donor with Graves disease. Both conserved end residues are part of each CDR3. The D gene is left open where the match is weak. The size field is filled for only some rows; it gives once, few, many or a size class.

J: TRBJ1-1
D: -
size: -
V: TRBV5-4
CDR3: CASSFTQNTEAFF
DNA: TGTGCCAGCAGCTTTACCCAGAACACTGAAGCTTTCTTT

J: TRBJ1-1
D: -
size: many
V: TRBV11-3
CDR3: CASSSEADTEAFF
DNA: TGTGCCAGCAGCTCGGAGGCAGACACTGAAGCTTTCTTT

J: TRBJ1-2
D: -
size: few
V: TRBV7-9
CDR3: CASSLGGPRKGYTF
DNA: TGTGCCAGCAGCTTAGGGGGCCCCCGAAAAGGCTACACCTTC

J: TRBJ1-6
D: TRBD1
size: few
V: TRBV9
CDR3: CASSTGAGGSPLHF
DNA: TGTGCCAGCAGCACCGGGGCAGGGGGCTCACCCCTCCACTTT

J: TRBJ2-7
D: -
size: many
V: TRBV2
CDR3: CASSEWRDSRHYF
DNA: TGTGCCAGCAGTGAATGGAGGGACTCAAGACACTACTTC

J: TRBJ1-2
D: -
size: many
V: TRBV2
CDR3: CASSVESLIDGYTF
DNA: TGTGCCAGCAGTGTTGAATCCCTTATTGATGGCTACACCTTC

J: TRBJ2-7
D: -
size: few
V: TRBV7-9
CDR3: CASSSLQDKTYEQYF
DNA: TGTGCCAGCAGCTCCTTACAGGACAAAACCTACGAGCAGTACTTC

J: TRBJ2-7
D: -
size: many
V: TRBV11-1
CDR3: CASSLNRFSYEQYF
DNA: TGTGCCAGCAGCTTAAACAGGTTCTCCTACGAGCAGTACTTC

J: TRBJ2-5
D: TRBD2
size: -
V: TRBV14
CDR3: CASSRQTSGQETQYF
DNA: TGTGCCAGCAGCCGACAGACTAGCGGCCAAGAGACCCAGTACTTC

J: TRBJ1-5
D: -
size: few
V: TRBV7-8
CDR3: CASSLDAGNQPQHF
DNA: TGTGCCAGCAGCTTAGACGCGGGAAATCAGCCCCAGCATTTT

J: TRBJ1-2
D: TRBD1
size: many
V: TRBV12-3/TRBV12-4
CDR3: CASIGRDSNYGYTF
DNA: TGTGCCAGCATTGGACGGGACAGCAACTATGGCTACACCTTC

J: TRBJ1-1
D: -
size: -
V: TRBV12-3/TRBV12-4
CDR3: CASRLPPNTEAFF
DNA: TGTGCCAGCAGGTTACCCCCGAACACTGAAGCTTTCTTT

J: TRBJ2-7
D: -
size: -
V: TRBV10-3
CDR3: CAISESRGAREQYF
DNA: TGTGCCATCAGTGAGTCGAGGGGGGCCCGTGAGCAGTACTTC

J: TRBJ2-5
D: TRBD2
size: many
V: TRBV7-6
CDR3: CASSLAAGWVIETQYF
DNA: TGTGCCAGCAGCTTAGCAGCGGGGTGGGTGATAGAGACCCAGTACTTC